These 19 T cell receptor beta chains share one sample of origin, sequenced in a study of response to subunit inactivated influenza vaccine. MiXCR was run by TCRdb on the RT-PCR reads, yielding one entry per CDR3 protein. The top ten hold 25% to 30% of the sample, which has roughly 190,000 distinct CDR3 sequences, 10% to 15% seen once. The sample was also linked to a second study, of T cells expressing NK-cell markers. As that report states: A 5'RACE template switching approach incorporating UMIs was used to make TCR beta cDNA.

Sample: CD8+ T cells sorted from PBMCs, taken 12 days after vaccination. The receptor set was obtained from a man aged 45 to 65 who received an inactivated influenza vaccine.

This clonotype was seen a handful of times. This sequence joins TRBV4-3 and TRBJ2-4; 10 bases agree with TRBD1. The germline V gene has CDR1 LGHNA and CDR2 YSLEER. The CDR3 totals 18 residues. V shed 0 bases, J shed 0 bases, and the junction held 5 bases outside the gene matches. CDR3 in amino acids: CASSQDLGTGVAKNIQYF. The CDR3 nucleotides are TGCGCCAGCAGCCAAGATTTGGGGACAGGGGTAGCCAAAAACATTCAGTACTTC.

At least ten counts were recorded for this clonotype. The chain uses TRBV7-9 and TRBJ2-3, with TRBD2 matching over 10 bases. The V segment lost 4 bases and the J segment 2 bases; nucleotides outside the gene matches: 6. The germline CDR1 and CDR2 sequences are SEHNR and FQNEAQ (reference sequence). This CDR3 region has 16 residues. CDR3 in amino acids: CASSYYLAGATDTQYF. CDR3 DNA sequence: TGTGCCAGCAGCTACTACCTAGCGGGAGCCACAGATACGCAGTATTTT.

This clonotype was counted only a few times. The chain joins TRBV30 to TRBJ1-2; D not resolved. Trimming took off 5 bases at V and 5 bases at J, with 18 bases between the two ends. The germline gives CDR1 GTSNPN, CDR2 SVGIG (reference sequence). This CDR3 spans 14 amino acids. The CDR3 region is CAWALGGVRYGYTF. The CDR3 bases are TGTGCCTGGGCTCTGGGTGGGGTGCGGTATGGCTACACCTTC.

This clonotype was counted many times. The CDR3 DNA follows: TGCAGCGTTGACCGCCCAGGGGGCTCCTACAATGAGCAGTTCTTC. Its protein is CSVDRPGGSYNEQFF. This chain links TRBV29-1 with TRBJ2-1, with 7 bases identical to TRBD1. CDR3 length equals 15 residues. Per germline, CDR1 SQVTM and CDR2 ANQGSEA. V lost 3 bases and J lost 0; bases outside the gene matches: 5.

The chain couples TRBV4-2 to TRBJ1-5; D might be TRBD1 (5 bases). The CDR3 loop spans 16 amino acids. The germline CDR1 and CDR2 sequences are LGHNA and YNFKEQ. V was pared by 0 bases and J by 0 bases, with 9 bases between. This chain's CDR3 is CASSQEVGVSNQPQHF. The DNA for the CDR3 is TGTGCCAGCAGCCAAGAGGTAGGGGTTAGCAATCAGCCCCAGCATTTT.

This clonotype was recorded at least ten times. The genes are TRBV6-2 or TRBV6-3 and TRBJ2-4, with D possibly being TRBD1 (6 bases). Per the germline V gene, CDR1 is MNHEY and CDR2 is SVGEGT. This CDR3 spans 14 amino acids. Between the trimmed V and J ends, which lost 6 bases and 7 bases, there was a span of 16 bases. CDR3 protein: CASSPQGVENIQYF. The CDR3 DNA follows: TGTGCCAGCAGCCCACAGGGAGTGGAGAACATTCAGTACTTC.

The rearrangement joins TRBV30 to TRBJ1-2; possibly TRBD1 for D (6 bases). The CDR3 loop spans 14 amino acids. The V end lost 2 bases, the J end lost 3 bases, and 13 bases lay between the germline ends. The germline V gene has CDR1 GTSNPN and CDR2 SVGIG (reference sequence). The CDR3 bases are TGTGCCTGGAGTATCTGGGGGGCGGACTATGGCTACACCTTC. It encodes CAWSIWGADYGYTF. Filled out from reference TRBV30 and TRBJ1-2, the complete variable domain reads SQTIHQWPATLVQPVGSPLSLECTVEGTSNPNLYWYRQAAGRGLQLLFYSVGIGQISSEVPQNLSASRPQDRQFILSSKKLLLSDSGFYLCAWSIWGADYGYTFGSGTRLTVV.

The chain employs TRBV4-1 and TRBJ2-3; D is undetermined. The germline V gene encodes CDR1 MGHRA and CDR2 YSYEKL. Trimming cost V 4 bases and J 2 bases, with 13 bases left between them. The CDR3 length is 15 residues. In DNA, the CDR3 is TGCGCCAGCAGCCTCCCCGCGAGGTTCACAGATACGCAGTATTTT. Its translation: CASSLPARFTDTQYF.

This clonotype was observed many times. The chain is built from TRBV24-1 and TRBJ2-1; tentatively, D is TRBD1 (6 bases). The CDR3 is 16 residues long. The germline gives CDR1 KGHDR, CDR2 SFDVKD. V was shortened by 4 bases and J by 4 bases, with 16 bases between the two germline ends. The CDR3 sequence is CATSDPRLGGYNEQFF. The CDR3 DNA follows: TGTGCCACCAGTGACCCCCGATTAGGGGGATACAATGAGCAGTTCTTC.

The rearrangement links TRBV20-1 to TRBJ2-7; TRBD2 matches at 9 bases. This CDR3 has 15 residues. With V trimmed by 0 bases and J by 5 bases, 8 bases remained unmatched. Germline V gene sequence: CDR1 DFQATT, CDR2 SNEGSKA (reference sequence). The CDR3 DNA reads TGCAGTGCTAGAGATCTGGCTAGCGGGGACCACGAGCAGTACTTC. Residues: CSARDLASGDHEQYF.

The chain recombines TRBV9 with TRBJ2-3; the D gene is possibly TRBD2 (5 bases). The germline gives CDR1 SGDLS, CDR2 YYNGEE. V was trimmed by 0 bases and J by 5 bases, leaving 13 bases between them. This CDR3 contains 15 residues. CDR3 nucleotides: TGTGCCAGCAGCGTAGACCCCGGGGTTAGAGATACGCAGTATTTT. Translation gives CASSVDPGVRDTQYF.

This clonotype was seen a handful of times. The V and J genes are TRBV10-3 and TRBJ2-5; maybe TRBD1 (5 bases). Trimming cost V 4 bases and J 5 bases, with 14 bases left between them. Germline assignment: CDR1 ENHRY and CDR2 SYGVKD. The CDR3 runs to 14 residues. The chain's CDR3 is CAISGIQARETQYF. For the CDR3, the DNA is TGTGCCATCAGTGGTATACAGGCTAGGGAGACCCAGTACTTC.

This rearrangement joins TRBV27 to TRBJ1-1; no definite D call. Germline-derived CDR1 and CDR2 are MNHEY and SMNVEV (reference sequence). The CDR3 loop spans 13 amino acids. The V end was cut by 4 bases, the J end by 1 base, with 7 bases between. CDR3 nucleotide sequence: TGTGCCAGCAGTTGGGGAGGGAACACTGAAGCTTTCTTT. This encodes CASSWGGNTEAFF.

This clonotype was found a few times. The V call is TRBV6-1, the J call TRBJ1-6, with TRBD1 as a possible D gene (5 bases). The V end lost 7 bases, the J end lost 13 bases, and 26 bases lay between the germline ends. CDR1 and CDR2 (germline): MNHNS, SASEGT. The CDR3 covers 16 residues. CDR3 residues: CASKITDRDRGWPLHF. The CDR3 DNA reads as TGTGCCAGCAAAATCACCGACCGGGACCGGGGATGGCCCCTCCACTTT.

This clonotype showed up many times. The chain carries TRBV29-1 and TRBJ2-7; 8 bases align to TRBD1. CDR3 size: 11 residues. After removal of 6 bases from V and 7 bases from J, the junction contained 5 bases not matched to a gene. The germline V gene has CDR1 SQVTM and CDR2 ANQGSEA. The CDR3 DNA follows: TGCAGCGTAGCCGGACAGGGAGAGCAGTACTTC. Residues: CSVAGQGEQYF.

This clonotype occurred a few times. The V call is TRBV11-2, the J call TRBJ2-3, with a tentative D call TRBD1 (6 bases). Germline V gene data show CDR1 as SGHAT and CDR2 as FQNNGV. Trimming removed 1 base from V and 3 bases from J, with 14 bases in between. The CDR3 runs to 16 residues. The CDR3 loop reads CASSLAQGLGTDTQYF. CDR3 bases: TGTGCCAGCAGCTTAGCACAGGGTCTGGGTACAGATACGCAGTATTTT.

This clonotype was counted a few times. The chain carries TRBV2 and TRBJ2-1; 7 positions agree with TRBD1. Germline V gene sequence: CDR1 SNHLY, CDR2 FYNNEI. Losses at the gene ends were 8 bases for V and 3 bases for J; bases not matched to a gene: 10. The CDR3 contains 15 residues. As DNA, the CDR3 is TGTGCCAGCTCGATAGGGACAGTCAACTACAATGAGCAGTTCTTC. Its translation: CASSIGTVNYNEQFF. Supplemented by reference TRBV2 and TRBJ2-1, the full variable domain reads EPEVTQTPSHQVTQMGQEVILRCVPISNHLYFYWYRQILGQKVEFLVSFYNNEISEKSEIFDDQFSVERPDGSNFTLKIRSTKLEDSAMYFCASSIGTVNYNEQFFGPGTRLTVL.

V usage is TRBV2 and J usage is TRBJ1-4; tentative D call: TRBD1 (5 bases). The CDR3 totals 15 residues. Trimming pared 3 bases from V and 5 bases from J, leaving 13 bases between. Germline lookup yields CDR1 SNHLY and CDR2 FYNNEI. The CDR3 reads CASSDRGERNEKLFF. DNA of the CDR3: TGTGCCAGCAGTGATAGGGGAGAGAGAAATGAAAAACTGTTTTTT.

This chain connects TRBV7-9 to TRBJ1-4; D is undetermined. In germline, CDR1 is SEHNR, CDR2 FQNEAQ (reference sequence). The CDR3 sequence is 16 residues long. V gave up 4 bases and J gave up 6 bases, with 18 bases separating them. The CDR3 here is CASSSPKGFEHEKLFF. CDR3 nucleotides: TGTGCCAGCAGCTCCCCCAAGGGCTTTGAGCATGAAAAACTGTTTTTT.